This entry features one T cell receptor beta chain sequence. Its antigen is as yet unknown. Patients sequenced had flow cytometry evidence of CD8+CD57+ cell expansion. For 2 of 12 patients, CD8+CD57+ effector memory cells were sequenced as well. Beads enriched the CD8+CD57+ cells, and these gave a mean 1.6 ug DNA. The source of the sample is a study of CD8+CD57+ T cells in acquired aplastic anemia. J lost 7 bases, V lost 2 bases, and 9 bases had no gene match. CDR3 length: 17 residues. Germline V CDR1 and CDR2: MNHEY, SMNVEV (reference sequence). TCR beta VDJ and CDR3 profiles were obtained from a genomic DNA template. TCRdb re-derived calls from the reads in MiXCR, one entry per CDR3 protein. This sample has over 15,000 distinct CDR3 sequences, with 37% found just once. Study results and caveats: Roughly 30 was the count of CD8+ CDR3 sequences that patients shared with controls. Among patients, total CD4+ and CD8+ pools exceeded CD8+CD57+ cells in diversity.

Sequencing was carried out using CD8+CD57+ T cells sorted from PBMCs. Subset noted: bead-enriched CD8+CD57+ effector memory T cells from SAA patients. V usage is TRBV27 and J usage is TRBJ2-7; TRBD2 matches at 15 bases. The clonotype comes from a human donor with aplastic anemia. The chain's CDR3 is CASSLEAPGLAGGEQYF. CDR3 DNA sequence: TGTGCCAGCAGTTTAGAGGCCCCGGGACTAGCGGGAGGTGAGCAGTACTTC.